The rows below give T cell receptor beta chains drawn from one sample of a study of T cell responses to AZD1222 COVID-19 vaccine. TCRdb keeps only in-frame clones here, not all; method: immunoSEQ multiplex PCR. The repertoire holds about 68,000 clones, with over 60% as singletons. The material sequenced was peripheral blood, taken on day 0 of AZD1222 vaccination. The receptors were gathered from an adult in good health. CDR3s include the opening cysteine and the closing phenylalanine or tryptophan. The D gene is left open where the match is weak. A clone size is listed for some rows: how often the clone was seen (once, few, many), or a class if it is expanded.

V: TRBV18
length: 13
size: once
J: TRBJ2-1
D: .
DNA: TGTGCCAGCTCACCACCGGATGTCAATGAGCAGTTCTTC
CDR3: CASSPPDVNEQFF

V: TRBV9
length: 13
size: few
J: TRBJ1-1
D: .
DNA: TGTGCCAGCAGCGTAGATATGAACACTGAAGCTTTCTTT
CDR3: CASSVDMNTEAFF

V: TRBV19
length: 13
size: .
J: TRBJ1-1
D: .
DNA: TGTGCCAGTACCCTCCAGCTGAACACTGAAGCTTTCTTT
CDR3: CASTLQLNTEAFF

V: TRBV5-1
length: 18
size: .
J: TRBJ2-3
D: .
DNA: TGCGCCAGCAGACGTAAACCAGGGGCGAGCCTTAGCACAGATACGCAGTATTTT
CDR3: CASRRKPGASLSTDTQYF

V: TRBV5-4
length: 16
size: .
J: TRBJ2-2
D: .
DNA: TGTGCCAGCAGCTTGGCCGGGCCCGCGAACACCGGGGAGCTGTTTTTT
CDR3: CASSLAGPANTGELFF

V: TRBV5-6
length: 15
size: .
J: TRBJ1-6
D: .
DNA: TGTGCCAGCAGCCCACAGGGAAGTGGTAATTCACCCCTCCACTTT
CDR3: CASSPQGSGNSPLHF

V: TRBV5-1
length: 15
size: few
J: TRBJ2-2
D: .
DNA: TGCGCCAGCAGCTTGATGGTGTCGGCCGGTGGGGAGCTGTTTTTT
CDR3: CASSLMVSAGGELFF

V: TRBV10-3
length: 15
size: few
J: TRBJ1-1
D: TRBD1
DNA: TGTGCCACCCGGACAGGGAAGGGAGGGAACACTGAAGCTTTCTTT
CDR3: CATRTGKGGNTEAFF

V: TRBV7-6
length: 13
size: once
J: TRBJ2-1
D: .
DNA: TGTGCCAGCAGCATGGGTGGGGGCAATGAGCAGTTCTTC
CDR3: CASSMGGGNEQFF

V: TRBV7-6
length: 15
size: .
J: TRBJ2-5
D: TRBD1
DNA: TGTGCCAGCAGCTTAGGGGGACAGGGCCAAGAGACCCAGTACTTC
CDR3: CASSLGGQGQETQYF

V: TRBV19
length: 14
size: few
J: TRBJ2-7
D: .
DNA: TGTGCCAGTAGTATAGGACAGACCTCGTACGAGCAGTACTTC
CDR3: CASSIGQTSYEQYF

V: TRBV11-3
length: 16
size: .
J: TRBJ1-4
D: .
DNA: TGTGCCAGCAGCCAGGGTCAAGGAACAACTAATGAAAAACTGTTTTTT
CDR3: CASSQGQGTTNEKLFF

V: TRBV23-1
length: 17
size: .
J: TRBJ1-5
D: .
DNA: TGCGCCAGCAGTCAATCGGAAAAGGTACGTAGCAATCAGCCCCAGCATTTT
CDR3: CASSQSEKVRSNQPQHF

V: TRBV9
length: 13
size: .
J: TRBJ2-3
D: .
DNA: TGTGCCAGCAGCACCCCCGGGAGAGATACGCAGTATTTT
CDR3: CASSTPGRDTQYF

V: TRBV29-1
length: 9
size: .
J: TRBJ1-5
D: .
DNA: TGCAGCGTTGGCCAGCCCCAGCATTTT
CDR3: CSVGQPQHF

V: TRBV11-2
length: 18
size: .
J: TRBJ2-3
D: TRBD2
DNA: TGTGCCAGCAGCTTCACTAGCGGGGCCTCAAACGGCGCAGATACGCAGTATTTT
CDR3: CASSFTSGASNGADTQYF

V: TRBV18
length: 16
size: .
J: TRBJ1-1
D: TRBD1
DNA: TGTGCCAGCTCACCAGCTTTGGGGACAGATGGTGCTGAAGCTTTCTTT
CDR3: CASSPALGTDGAEAFF

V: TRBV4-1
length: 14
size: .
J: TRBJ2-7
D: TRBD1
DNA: TGCGCCAGCAGCCTCAGGGGGTGGGGCGACGAGCAGTACTTC
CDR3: CASSLRGWGDEQYF

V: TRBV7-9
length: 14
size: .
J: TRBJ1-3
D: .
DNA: TGTGCCAGCAGCGCCCGGCGGACTGGAAACACCATATATTTT
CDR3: CASSARRTGNTIYF

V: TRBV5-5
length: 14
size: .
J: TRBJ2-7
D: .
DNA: TGTGCCAGCAGCATTAGACAGGGCGGGGTCGAGCAGTACTTC
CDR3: CASSIRQGGVEQYF

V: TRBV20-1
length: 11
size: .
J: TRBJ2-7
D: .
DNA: TGCAGTGCTAGTGCCTCGCGGGAACAGTACTTC
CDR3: CSASASREQYF

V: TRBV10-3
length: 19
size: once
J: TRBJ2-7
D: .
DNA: TGTGCCATCAGTGAGTCTATAGTGTCCCAAAGAGAGCGGCCCTACGAGCAGTACTTC
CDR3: CAISESIVSQRERPYEQYF

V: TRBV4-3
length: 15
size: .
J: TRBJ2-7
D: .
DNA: TGCGCCAGCAGCCCGTCATCGGGACTGGACTACGAGCAGTACTTC
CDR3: CASSPSSGLDYEQYF

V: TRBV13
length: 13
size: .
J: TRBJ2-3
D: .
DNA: TGTGCCAGCAGCCCGAAAGCGGCAGATACGCAGTATTTT
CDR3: CASSPKAADTQYF

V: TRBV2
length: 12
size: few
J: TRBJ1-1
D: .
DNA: TGTGCCAGTTCGACGGTGAACACTGAAGCTTTCTTT
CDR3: CASSTVNTEAFF

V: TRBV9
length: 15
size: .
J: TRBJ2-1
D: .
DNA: TGTGCCAGCAGCGGAGCCCCCACTGGATCCAATGAGCAGTTCTTC
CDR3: CASSGAPTGSNEQFF

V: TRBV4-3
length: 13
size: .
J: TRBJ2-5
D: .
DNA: TGCGCCAGCAGCCAAGAACCGGGACGGGCCCAGTACTTC
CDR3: CASSQEPGRAQYF

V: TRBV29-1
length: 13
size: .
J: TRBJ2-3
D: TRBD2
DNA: TGCAGCGTTGTCGGACTAGCCGGAGATACGCAGTATTTT
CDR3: CSVVGLAGDTQYF

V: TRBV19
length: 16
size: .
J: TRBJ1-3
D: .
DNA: TGTGCCAGTAGGAGATTGGGTTGGAACTCTGGAAACACCATATATTTT
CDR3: CASRRLGWNSGNTIYF

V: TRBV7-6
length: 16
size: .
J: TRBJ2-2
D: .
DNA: TGTGCCAGCAGTCTAGAGGCAGGGAAATTGACCGGGGAGCTGTTTTTT
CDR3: CASSLEAGKLTGELFF

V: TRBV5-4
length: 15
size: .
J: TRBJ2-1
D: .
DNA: TGTGCCAGCAGCACTCGGGGACCCTCCGGGAATGAGCAGTTCTTC
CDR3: CASSTRGPSGNEQFF

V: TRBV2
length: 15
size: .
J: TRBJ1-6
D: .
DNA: TGTGCCAGCAGACGGAGTGGGGTTTTACAATCACCCCTCCACTTT
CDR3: CASRRSGVLQSPLHF

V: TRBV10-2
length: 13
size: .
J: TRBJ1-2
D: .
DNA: TGCGCCAGCAGTTTGGGGGTTAACTATGGCTACACCTTC
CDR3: CASSLGVNYGYTF

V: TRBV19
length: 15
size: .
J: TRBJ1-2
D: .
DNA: TGTGCCAGTAGTATAGACGGAACAGCTAACTATGGCTACACCTTC
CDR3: CASSIDGTANYGYTF

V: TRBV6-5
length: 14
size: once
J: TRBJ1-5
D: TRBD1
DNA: TGTGCCAGCAGCAGGGGGCAGAATGGTCAGCCCCAGCATTTT
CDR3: CASSRGQNGQPQHF

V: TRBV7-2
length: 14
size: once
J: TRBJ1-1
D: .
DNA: TGTGCCAGCAGCTTAATAGGAACGAACACTGAAGCTTTCTTT
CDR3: CASSLIGTNTEAFF

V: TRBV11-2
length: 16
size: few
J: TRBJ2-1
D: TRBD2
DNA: TGTGCCAGCAGCTTGTCCGGGACTAGAGCCTACAATGAGCAGTTCTTC
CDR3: CASSLSGTRAYNEQFF

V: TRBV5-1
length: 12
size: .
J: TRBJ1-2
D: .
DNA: TGCGCCAGCAGCTTGGGGGCACACGGCTACACCTTC
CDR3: CASSLGAHGYTF

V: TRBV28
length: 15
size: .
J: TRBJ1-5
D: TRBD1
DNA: TGTGCCAGCAGTAAGACAGGGTCGGGGGGGCAGCCCCAGCATTTT
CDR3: CASSKTGSGGQPQHF